A selection of T cell receptor beta chains follows, all from one sample in a study of cytomegalovirus exposure and HLA in healthy donors. Profiling relied on immunoSEQ multiplex PCR, and the TCRdb table lists in-frame clones only, not all of them. The table includes fewer than 150,000 clones, 79% detected once. Sequencing was carried out using PBMCs. All receptors derive from a middle-aged man in good health and CMV-seropositive. The CDR3 runs from the conserved cysteine through the conserved F or W. The D gene is left open where the match is weak. Clone size is given for some rows only: seen once, a few or many times, or a class if the clone is expanded.

>.|TRBV27|TRBJ1-5|few
TGTGCCAGCAGTTTATTTCTTGATCAGCCCCAGCATTTT
CASSLFLDQPQHF
>TRBD1|TRBV5-4|TRBJ1-1|.
TGTGCCAGCAGCTTGGGACAGGGCCGCAACACTGAAGCTTTCTTT
CASSLGQGRNTEAFF
>.|TRBV7-8|TRBJ1-1|.
TGTGCCAGCAGCTCCACCCGGGACTCTGAAGCTTTCTTT
CASSSTRDSEAFF
>.|TRBV9|TRBJ1-5|.
TGTGCCAGCAGCGGACCGACCGACATACCGAATCAGCCCCAGCATTTT
CASSGPTDIPNQPQHF
>.|TRBV2|TRBJ1-4|few
TGTGCCAGCAGTGCGGGGGGACCGCCGGAAAAACTGTTTTTT
CASSAGGPPEKLFF
>TRBD1|TRBV7-2|TRBJ1-1|.
TGTGCCAGCAGCTTAGGGGGACAGGGGCACACTGAAGCTTTCTTT
CASSLGGQGHTEAFF
>TRBD1|TRBV7-9|TRBJ1-4|.
TGTGCCAGTGGCACAGGGGGTAATGAAAAACTGTTTTTT
CASGTGGNEKLFF
>TRBD1|TRBV19|TRBJ1-1|.
TGTGCCAGTAGCACGAGCCGGGACAGGACTGAAGCTTTCTTT
CASSTSRDRTEAFF
>TRBD1|TRBV9|TRBJ2-7|.
TGTGCCAGCAGCCCCCGGACAGGGAGGTACGAGCAGTACTTC
CASSPRTGRYEQYF
>TRBD1|TRBV6-6|TRBJ2-7|.
TGTGCCAGCAGTTACCCGGGACAGGGGCCTAACTACGAGCAGTACTTC
CASSYPGQGPNYEQYF
>.|TRBV18|TRBJ1-1|.
TGTGCCAGCTCCCCCAGTGCGGACACTGAAGCTTTCTTT
CASSPSADTEAFF
>TRBD2|TRBV5-4|TRBJ2-1|.
TGTGCCAGCAGCTTACTAGCGGGAGCCAATGAGCAGTTCTTC
CASSLLAGANEQFF
>TRBD2|TRBV2|TRBJ2-3|.
TGTGCCAGCAGTGGGTCGACTAGCGGGAGCGCGGTCCACACAGATACGCAGTATTTT
CASSGSTSGSAVHTDTQYF
>.|TRBV29-1|TRBJ1-2|.
TGCAGCGTTGCGGTACAACAGGGTGGGTATGGCTACACCTTC
CSVAVQQGGYGYTF
>TRBD1|TRBV6-1|TRBJ1-6|.
TGTGCCAGCAGCGGACAGGGGAATGATAATTCACCCCTCCACTTT
CASSGQGNDNSPLHF
>TRBD2|TRBV7-6|TRBJ2-1|.
TGTGCCAGCAGCCAGTACGGCGGGAGGGGATACAATGAGCAGTTCTTC
CASSQYGGRGYNEQFF
>.|TRBV27|TRBJ2-3|.
TGTGCCAGCAGCCGAATACAAACAGGGATTGGGGCAGATACGCAGTATTTT
CASSRIQTGIGADTQYF
>.|TRBV21-1|TRBJ2-5|once
TGTGCCAGCAGTCCCTGGGGGGACAGCTGGATGCGTTCGATCCAAGAGACCCAGTACTTC
CASSPWGDSWMRSIQETQYF
>.|TRBV5-4|TRBJ2-7|.
TGTGCCAGCAGCTTTGGATCGGGTGCCTACGAGCAGTACTTC
CASSFGSGAYEQYF
>TRBD2|TRBV4-1|TRBJ2-3|.
TGCGCCAGCAGCCAAGAACGCGGAGTAGCGGGAGGGCCTCACAGCACAGATACGCAGTATTTT
CASSQERGVAGGPHSTDTQYF
>TRBD2|TRBV6-1|TRBJ2-5|.
TGTGCCAGCAGTGGGTGGGGACTAGCGGAAGAGACCCAGTACTTC
CASSGWGLAEETQYF
>TRBD2|TRBV5-1|TRBJ2-2|.
TGCGCCAGCAGCCAACTAGCGGGAGAAGCCGGGGAGCTGTTTTTT
CASSQLAGEAGELFF
>TRBD1|TRBV19|TRBJ1-1|.
TGTGCCAGCCGGGACAGGGGCAGTCAAGGCACTGAAGCTTTCTTT
CASRDRGSQGTEAFF
>.|TRBV7-9|TRBJ1-4|.
TGTGCCAGCAGCAAAGAGGCCGGAGGGAATAATGAAAAACTGTTTTTT
CASSKEAGGNNEKLFF